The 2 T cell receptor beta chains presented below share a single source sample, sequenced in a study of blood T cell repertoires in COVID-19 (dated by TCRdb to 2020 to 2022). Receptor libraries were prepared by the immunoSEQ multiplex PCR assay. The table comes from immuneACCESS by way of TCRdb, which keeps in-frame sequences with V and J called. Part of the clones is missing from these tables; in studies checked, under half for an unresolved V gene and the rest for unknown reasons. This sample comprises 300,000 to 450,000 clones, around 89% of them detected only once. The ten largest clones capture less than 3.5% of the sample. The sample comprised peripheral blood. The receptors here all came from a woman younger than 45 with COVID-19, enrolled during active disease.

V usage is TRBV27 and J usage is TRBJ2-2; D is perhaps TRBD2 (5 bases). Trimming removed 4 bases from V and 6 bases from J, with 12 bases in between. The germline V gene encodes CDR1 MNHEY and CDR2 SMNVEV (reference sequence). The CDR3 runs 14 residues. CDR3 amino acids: CASSSIGAAGELFF. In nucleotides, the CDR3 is TGTGCCAGCAGTTCCATTGGAGCGGCCGGGGAGCTGTTTTTT.

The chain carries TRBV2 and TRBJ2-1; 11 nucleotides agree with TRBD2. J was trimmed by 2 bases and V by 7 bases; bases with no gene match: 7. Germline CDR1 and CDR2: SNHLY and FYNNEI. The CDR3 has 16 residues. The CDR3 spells CASTLAGARAYNEQFF. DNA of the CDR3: TGTGCCAGCACACTAGCGGGGGCTAGGGCCTACAATGAGCAGTTCTTC.